Listed here is a single T cell receptor (beta chain). Its cognate antigen is unknown. Researchers ran the PCR with 60 Vbeta and 13 Jbeta primers. Method: immunoSEQ multiplex PCR; TCRdb's copy keeps in-frame clones and lacks some. Of about 190,000 clones detected, about four fifths appear once; the ten largest clones hold more than 4%. The source of the sample is a study of cytomegalovirus exposure and HLA in healthy donors. Study in general: Caucasian-associated ancestry cluster membership applied to 75% to 85% of around 400 genotyped donors. Broader study findings: A few CMV-associated chains were confirmed in vitro to be specific for CMV antigens.

The CDR3 consists of 10 residues. Germline V lookup: CDR1 WNHNN, CDR2 SYGVQD (reference sequence). V was cut by 6 bases and J by 11 bases, with 11 bases left in between. The TCR originated in a man between 25 and 39 years old in good health and CMV-seropositive. The sequenced material came from PBMCs. The V and J genes are TRBV10-1 and TRBJ2-7; possible D gene TRBD2, 6 bases. The CDR3 sequence: CASRDRGKYF. DNA for the CDR3: TGCGCCAGCAGAGACCGGGGGAAGTACTTC.